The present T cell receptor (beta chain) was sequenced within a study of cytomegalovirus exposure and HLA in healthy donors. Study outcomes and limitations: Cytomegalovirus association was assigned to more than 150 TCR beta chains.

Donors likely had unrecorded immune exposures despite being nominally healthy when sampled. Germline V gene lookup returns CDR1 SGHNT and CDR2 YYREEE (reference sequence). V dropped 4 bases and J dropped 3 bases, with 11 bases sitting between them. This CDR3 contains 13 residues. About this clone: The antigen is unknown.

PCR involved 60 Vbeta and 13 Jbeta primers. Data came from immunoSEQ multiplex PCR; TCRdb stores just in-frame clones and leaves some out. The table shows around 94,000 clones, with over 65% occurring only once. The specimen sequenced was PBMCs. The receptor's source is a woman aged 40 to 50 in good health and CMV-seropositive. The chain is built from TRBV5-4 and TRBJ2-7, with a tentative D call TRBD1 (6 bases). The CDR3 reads CASSPDSHYEQYF. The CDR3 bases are TGTGCCAGCAGCCCGGACAGCCACTACGAGCAGTACTTC.